These 11 T cell receptor beta chains were all obtained from the same sample, sequenced in a study of T cells in Graves' hyperthyroidism and ophthalmopathy. Using RNA transcripts as the source, TCR beta CDR3 regions were amplified. The HTBI primer set was used in a first-round RT-PCR of the TCR CDR3. A single record per CDR3 protein comes from TCRdb applying MiXCR to the multiplex PCR reads. This table holds around 500,000 distinct CDR3 sequences, about 16% found once. The sequenced sample was blood. The receptors stem from a woman aged 25 to 45 with Graves' ophthalmopathy.

This clonotype was observed at least ten times. The J gene is TRBJ1-5, the V gene TRBV12-3 or TRBV12-4; TRBD1 matches at 7 bases. The junction had 6 bases not matched to a gene; V was cut back by 6 bases and J by 4 bases. CDR3 length: 14 residues. The CDR3 region is CASSSGQKNQPQHF. CDR3 in DNA: TGTGCCAGCAGCTCGGGACAGAAAAATCAGCCCCAGCATTTT.

This rearrangement joins TRBV11-2 to TRBJ1-5; 12 positions agree with TRBD1. CDR1 SGHAT and CDR2 FQNNGV come from the germline V gene. The CDR3 is made up of 16 amino acids. Unmatched junction bases numbered 2, after V lost 0 bases and J lost 5 bases. The CDR3 coding sequence is TGTGCCAGCAGCTTAGAGGGACAGGGGGCGTATCAGCCCCAGCATTTT. This sequence encodes CASSLEGQGAYQPQHF.

This clonotype was picked up a small number of times. The chain has TRBV7-9 and TRBJ1-2; D unclear. Trimming stripped 4 bases from V and 10 bases from J, with 10 bases between. The germline V gene encodes CDR1 SEHNR and CDR2 FQNEAQ (reference sequence). This CDR3 has 11 amino acids. For the CDR3, the DNA is TGTGCCAGCAGCTCCAACCTCGCCTACACCTTC. The encoded protein is CASSSNLAYTF.

This sequence joins TRBV29-1 and TRBJ1-4; 9 bases agree with TRBD1. Germline CDR1 is SQVTM and CDR2 is ANQGSEA. There are 15 residues in the CDR3. The V and J ends lost 0 bases and 10 bases, in that order; junction bases with no gene match: 9. DNA for the CDR3: TGCAGCGTTGAAGATCCGGGACAGGGCAAGGGAAAACTGTTTTTT. Translating gives CSVEDPGQGKGKLFF.

This clonotype was counted at least ten times. This sequence joins TRBV20-1 and TRBJ2-7; 10 bases fit TRBD2. The CDR3 covers 17 residues. Germline values: CDR1 DFQATT, CDR2 SNEGSKA (reference sequence). V shed 4 bases and J 0 bases; nucleotides not matched to a gene: 12. CDR3 sequence (DNA): TGCAGTGCTAAGCGCCACCGACTAGCGGGCAACTCCTACGAGCAGTACTTC. Its protein product is CSAKRHRLAGNSYEQYF.

This chain links TRBV6-2 or TRBV6-3 with TRBJ2-3; D uncertain. CDR1 and CDR2 from the germline V gene are MNHEY and SVGEGT. CDR3 length equals 15 residues. Trimming took off 4 bases at V and 2 bases at J, with 13 bases between the two ends. CDR3 sequence (DNA): TGTGCCAGCAGTTCGTTGCGGACCTTCACAGATACGCAGTATTTT. It codes for CASSSLRTFTDTQYF.

As to this clonotype: A much larger clone lies one base from this, so it may be a read error. The chain couples TRBV12-3 or TRBV12-4 to TRBJ2-5; D gene uncertain. Gene TRBJ2-1 matches the end of the DNA better, so the J call may be wrong. The CDR3 has 13 amino acids. Written as DNA, the CDR3 is TGTGCCAGCAGTGTTTTGCACCAAGAGACCCAGTTCTTC. Its translation: CASSVLHQETQFF.

V gene TRBV9 combines with J gene TRBJ2-2; D not resolved. The ends were cut back, 0 bases at V and 6 bases at J, with 18 bases in the middle. This CDR3 spans 17 amino acids. Germline V gene data show CDR1 as SGDLS and CDR2 as YYNGEE. CDR3 coding DNA: TGTGCCAGCAGCGTAGATACCCGGCCCAGAAGGCCCGGGGAGCTGTTTTTT. This encodes CASSVDTRPRRPGELFF.

This clonotype was found many times. This rearrangement joins TRBV20-1 to TRBJ2-7; a weak D match, TRBD2 (6 bases). V dropped 4 bases and J dropped 0 bases, with 10 bases sitting between them. The germline CDR1 and CDR2 sequences are DFQATT and SNEGSKA (reference sequence). This CDR3 comprises 13 residues. In DNA form, the CDR3 reads TGCAGTGCTAACCAGCGGGTCTCCTACGAGCAGTACTTC. Amino acids: CSANQRVSYEQYF.

The sample holds many counts of this clonotype. The chain uses TRBV11-2 and TRBJ2-5; 12 bases map to TRBD1. After removal of 0 bases from V and 5 bases from J, the junction contained 10 bases not matched to a gene. The length of the CDR3 is 18 residues. Germline V CDR1 and CDR2: SGHAT, FQNNGV. The CDR3 region is CASSLDGPGTGGRETQYF. CDR3 in DNA: TGTGCCAGCAGCTTAGATGGACCGGGGACAGGGGGCAGGGAGACCCAGTACTTC.

J is TRBJ1-2 and V is TRBV19; D uncertain. The germline CDR1 and CDR2 sequences are LNHDA and SQIVND (reference sequence). CDR3 length: 12 residues. V was trimmed by 8 bases and J by 5 bases, leaving 12 bases between them. The CDR3 here is CASRVGLYGYTF. The CDR3 DNA follows: TGTGCCAGTCGGGTGGGTCTATATGGCTACACCTTC.